The clone carrying this TCR beta chain came up a few times. The antigen remains unidentified. Trimming removed 5 bases from V and 3 bases from J; junction bases left unmatched: 6. In germline, CDR1 is LNHDA, CDR2 SQIVND (reference sequence). The CDR3 is 15 amino acids. This entry comes from a study of T-cell memory formation after mild COVID-19. Findings and caveats of the study: There was a balanced CD4/CD8 profile in clones contracting day 15 to 85, and later expanders leaned CD4+. Pre-infection memory showed some responding clones, and this suggested that cross-reactive memory joined. Specificity for SARS-CoV-2 was not confirmed among the second-wave clones peaking on day 37.

Constant-segment primers and 5'RACE yielded cDNA libraries for TCR alpha and TCR beta, each carrying sample barcodes and UMIs. TCRdb reprocessed the 5' RACE reads with MiXCR, giving one entry per CDR3 protein. The sample comprises about half a million distinct CDR3 sequences, 15% to 20% of which are singletons, and roughly 12% rests with the top ten. The chain couples TRBV19 to TRBJ2-1; 8 bases are a match to TRBD2. This receptor was obtained from an adult woman who had mild COVID-19 (a few samples of this study predate the infection). Cell type and time point are not known. Sequencing was done on a sample of PBMCs or a T cell subset sorted from them (not recorded which). The CDR3 loop is CASSDSGANYNEQFF. DNA of the CDR3: TGTGCCAGTAGTGATAGCGGGGCAAACTACAATGAGCAGTTCTTC.